Listed below are T cell receptor beta chains from one sample, sequenced in a study of Graves' ophthalmopathy and Graves' hyperthyroidism. TCRdb independently ran MiXCR on the multiplex PCR reads; one entry per CDR3 protein. Of about 480,000 distinct CDR3 sequences in the sample, approximately 14% were seen once. The sequencing input was blood. These receptor sequences come from a woman younger than 45 with Graves' ophthalmopathy. CDR3s include the opening cysteine and the closing phenylalanine or tryptophan. The D gene is left open where the match is weak. Size tells how often a clone was seen (once, few, many) or the class of an expanded clone, and some rows leave it out.

cdr3_aa cdr3_nt cdr3_length v_call d_call j_call clone_size
CASSASGTGVSYEQYF TGTGCCAGCAGTGCCTCCGGGACAGGGGTTTCCTACGAGCAGTACTTC 16 TRBV6-1 TRBD1 TRBJ2-7 many
CASSLWDRRNEQYF TGTGCCAGCAGTTTATGGGACAGGAGGAACGAGCAGTACTTC 14 TRBV12-3/TRBV12-4 TRBD1 TRBJ2-7 many
CASSLVAVEQYF TGTGCCAGCAGCTTAGTAGCGGTCGAGCAGTACTTC 12 TRBV11-3 NA TRBJ2-7 many
CASSLEQFDNYGYTF TGTGCCAGCAGCCTCGAGCAGTTTGATAACTATGGCTACACCTTC 15 TRBV28 NA TRBJ1-2 many
CASSLADYGYTF TGTGCCAGCAGTTTGGCCGATTATGGCTACACCTTC 12 TRBV28 NA TRBJ1-2 many
CASSQGGRGFANQPQHF TGTGCCAGCAGCCAAGGAGGTAGGGGTTTTGCCAATCAGCCCCAGCATTTT 17 TRBV3-1 NA TRBJ1-5 NA
CASSQSGEAFF TGTGCCAGCAGCCAGAGTGGTGAAGCTTTCTTT 11 TRBV3-1 NA TRBJ1-1 few
CAIRDPSKRETQYF TGTGCCATCAGGGATCCAAGTAAGCGAGAGACCCAGTACTTC 14 TRBV10-3 NA TRBJ2-5 many
CASSSGTGIYEQYF TGTGCCAGCAGTTCCGGGACAGGGATCTACGAGCAGTACTTC 14 TRBV6-5 TRBD1 TRBJ2-7 many
CASSPGAPYEQYF TGTGCCAGCAGCCCTGGGGCCCCCTACGAGCAGTACTTC 13 TRBV7-2 NA TRBJ2-7 many
CASKRDWLGEQYF TGCGCCAGCAAGCGGGACTGGCTAGGGGAGCAGTACTTC 13 TRBV5-1 TRBD2 TRBJ2-7 many
CASQFRGEETQYF TGTGCCAGTCAGTTTCGTGGGGAAGAGACCCAGTACTTC 13 TRBV12-3/TRBV12-4 NA TRBJ2-5 many
CATSREDLGWETQYF TGTGCCACCAGCAGAGAGGATCTGGGTTGGGAGACCCAGTACTTC 15 TRBV15 NA TRBJ2-5 NA
CASSLQGGGNIKYF TGCGCCAGCAGCTTACAGGGTGGGGGAAACATTAAGTACTTC 14 TRBV5-1 NA TRBJ2-4 NA
CASSYSAGTNYGYTF TGTGCCAGCAGTTATTCGGCAGGGACCAACTATGGCTACACCTTC 15 TRBV27 NA TRBJ1-2 many
CATSDGPQDQPQHF TGTGCCACCAGTGATGGACCCCAGGATCAGCCCCAGCATTTT 14 TRBV24-1 NA TRBJ1-5 many
CASSFIRNTDAFF TGTGCCAGCAGTTTTATCAGGAACACTGATGCTTTCTTT 13 TRBV12-3/TRBV12-4 NA TRBJ1-1 NA
CASHRDSNQPKHF TGTGCCAGCCACAGGGATAGCAATCAGCCCAAGCATTTT 13 TRBV6-1 NA TRBJ1-5 NA
CASSQGTGTLHEQYF TGTGCCAGCAGCCAAGGGACAGGGACTCTGCACGAGCAGTACTTC 15 TRBV3-1 TRBD1 TRBJ2-7 many
CASSPDSGTGNTIYF TGTGCCAGCAGCCCTGACAGCGGAACTGGAAACACCATATATTTT 15 TRBV11-2 NA TRBJ1-3 few
CASSPRMEGSRYEQYF TGTGCCAGCTCACCTCGGATGGAAGGGAGTCGCTACGAGCAGTACTTC 16 TRBV18 NA TRBJ2-7 NA
CASSPVDSTQSRATEAFF TGTGCCAGCTCACCAGTCGACTCGACGCAGAGCCGGGCGACTGAAGCTTTCTTT 18 TRBV18 NA TRBJ1-1 few
CATSRDPRGRETQYF TGTGCCACCAGCAGAGATCCACGGGGGAGAGAGACCCAGTACTTC 15 TRBV15 NA TRBJ2-5 many
CASSTRQGWGTEAFF TGTGCCAGCAGCACCCGACAGGGTTGGGGCACTGAAGCTTTCTTT 15 TRBV7-3 TRBD1 TRBJ1-1 NA